This T cell receptor (beta chain) was profiled in a study of blood T cell repertoires in COVID-19. Cohort 3 donors were reported recovered after two negative PCRs, clearance, or symptom resolution. Generated by immunoSEQ multiplex PCR, the TCRdb table keeps only in-frame clones and is missing some. The table has more than 200,000 clones, roughly 90% seen once. Trimming left V 5 bases short and J 11 bases short, with 15 bases between. CDR1 is SGHNT and CDR2 is YENEEA in the germline V gene. This CDR3 comprises 12 residues. The sequenced material came from PBMCs or T cells enriched from blood (not recorded which). The V call is TRBV11-3, the J call TRBJ1-1; D perhaps matches TRBD1 (6 bases). This TCR was sampled from a woman aged 30 to 39 who had recovered from COVID-19. The CDR3 bases are TGTGCCAGCAGCCCAGGGGACGGCATGGCTTTCTTT. Protein product: CASSPGDGMAFF.